These 22 T cell receptor beta chains share one sample of origin, sequenced in a study of T cell responses to AZD1222 COVID-19 vaccine. Data came from immunoSEQ multiplex PCR; TCRdb stores just in-frame clones and leaves some out. This sample has approximately 150,000 clones, with more than 90% found just once. The sequences come from peripheral blood, collected 28 days after the second AZD1222 dose. These TCRs come from an adult who received the AZD1222 COVID-19 vaccine.

The J gene is TRBJ2-6, the V gene TRBV4-1; possibly TRBD2 for D (5 bases). Germline V lookup: CDR1 MGHRA, CDR2 YSYEKL. V gave up 7 bases and J gave up 2 bases, with 21 bases separating them. There are 18 residues in the CDR3. CDR3 protein: CASTSLSGREPGANVLTF. The CDR3 nucleotides read TGCGCCAGCACATCCTTAAGTGGGAGAGAGCCTGGGGCCAACGTCCTGACTTTC.

The CDR3 bases are TGCGCCAGCAGCGATGGACAGGGGGAGAACACTGAAGCTTTCTTT. Translated, it gives CASSDGQGENTEAFF. V is TRBV5-1 and J is TRBJ1-1, with TRBD1 identical over 10 bases. The germline gives CDR1 SGHRS, CDR2 YFSETQ. Germline trimming cut 4 bases from V and 1 base from J; bases unmatched to any gene: 4. There are 15 residues in the CDR3. The full variable domain, completed using reference TRBV5-1 and TRBJ1-1, is KAGVTQTPRYLIKTRGQQVTLSCSPISGHRSVSWYQQTPGQGLQFLFEYFSETQRNKGNFPGRFSGRQFSNSRSEMNVSTLELGDSALYLCASSDGQGENTEAFFGQGTRLTVV.

V usage is TRBV28 and J usage is TRBJ1-1, with 7 bases lining up with TRBD1. The J segment lost 5 bases and the V segment lost 5 bases, leaving 5 bases of the junction unmatched. Looked up from germline, CDR1 is MDHEN and CDR2 is SYDVKM. CDR3 length equals 13 residues. The CDR3 here is CASSRQGSTEAFF. For the CDR3, the DNA is TGTGCCAGCAGTAGACAGGGTAGTACTGAAGCTTTCTTT.

The rearrangement links TRBV7-9 to TRBJ2-7, with 9 bases that match TRBD1. V lost 5 bases and J lost 0; bases outside the gene matches: 11. The CDR3 runs 17 residues. The germline CDR1 and CDR2 sequences are SEHNR and FQNEAQ (reference sequence). CDR3: CASSPWDRDSGSYEQYF. In nucleotides, the CDR3 is TGTGCCAGCAGCCCCTGGGACAGGGATAGTGGCTCCTACGAGCAGTACTTC.

The chain employs TRBV7-6 and TRBJ2-7; D perhaps matches TRBD2 (5 bases). This CDR3 has 14 residues. Germline assignment: CDR1 SGHVS and CDR2 FNYEAQ. V was trimmed by 1 base and J by 2 bases, leaving 9 bases between them. The CDR3 bases are TGTGCCAGCAGCTTAGGTGCGGGTCCCTACGAGCAGTACTTC. It translates to CASSLGAGPYEQYF. The variable domain in full, with the rest retrieved from reference TRBV7-6 and TRBJ2-7, is GAGVSQSPRYKVTKRGQDVALRCDPISGHVSLYWYRQALGQGPEFLTYFNYEAQQDKSGLPNDRFSAERPEGSISTLTIQRTEQRDSAMYRCASSLGAGPYEQYFGPGTRLTVT.

V and J are TRBV7-6 and TRBJ2-5; TRBD2 matches at 9 bases. The CDR3 length is 16 residues. Per the germline V gene, CDR1 is SGHVS and CDR2 is FNYEAQ. After removal of 3 bases from V and 2 bases from J, the junction contained 7 bases not matched to a gene. The CDR3 sequence: CASSFPLAGIQETQYF. Here the CDR3 DNA reads TGTGCCAGCAGCTTTCCTCTAGCGGGGATACAAGAGACCCAGTACTTC.

The chain employs TRBV2 and TRBJ2-5; D possibly corresponds to TRBD2 (6 bases). This CDR3 has 12 amino acids. Germline CDR1 is SNHLY and CDR2 is FYNNEI. Deletions cut 7 bases from V and 5 bases from J, with 11 bases between. The CDR3 region has the DNA TGTGCCAGCATCGGAGGGTCCGAGACCCAGTACTTC. Translation gives CASIGGSETQYF.

This chain uses TRBV27 with TRBJ2-7; the D gene is possibly TRBD1 (6 bases). The germline V gene encodes CDR1 MNHEY and CDR2 SMNVEV (reference sequence). CDR3 size: 16 residues. V was pared by 8 bases and J by 6 bases, with 26 bases between. In nucleotides, the CDR3 is TGTGCCAGCTCTACCCGATGGGGGCTGTGGTTGGTCGAGCAGTACTTC. This gives the protein CASSTRWGLWLVEQYF.

This chain uses TRBV7-9 with TRBJ2-7; D call uncertain. The CDR3 extends over 17 amino acids. Germline loops: CDR1 SEHNR, CDR2 FQNEAQ (reference sequence). The V end was cut by 2 bases, the J end by 0 bases, with 17 bases between. CDR3 DNA: TGTGCCAGCAGCTTACCGCTCAGGACGTCGAGCTCCTACGAGCAGTACTTC. Amino acids: CASSLPLRTSSSYEQYF. The variable domain in full, completed from reference TRBV7-9 and TRBJ2-7, reads DTGVSQNPRHKITKRGQNVTFRCDPISEHNRLYWYRQTLGQGPEFLTYFQNEAQLEKSRLLSDRFSAERPKGSFSTLEIQRTEQGDSAMYLCASSLPLRTSSSYEQYFGPGTRLTVT.

The chain couples TRBV6-1 to TRBJ2-7; unclear D gene. The CDR3 is 12 residues long. Germline V gene lookup returns CDR1 MNHNS and CDR2 SASEGT. V was pared by 5 bases and J by 2 bases, with 7 bases between. The CDR3 sequence: CASSSAAYEQYF. The CDR3 bases are TGTGCCAGCAGTTCCGCCGCCTACGAGCAGTACTTC.

V usage is TRBV19 and J usage is TRBJ1-1; tentatively, D is TRBD1 (5 bases). The CDR3 covers 15 residues. Trimming cost V 3 bases and J 3 bases, with 14 bases left between them. Germline V gene lookup returns CDR1 LNHDA and CDR2 SQIVND (reference sequence). The CDR3 nucleotides read TGTGCCAGTAGTATTCGGGCAGGGCCGTACACTGAAGCTTTCTTT. It codes for CASSIRAGPYTEAFF.

The rearrangement links TRBV4-1 to TRBJ1-1, with unresolved D. Germline-derived CDR1 and CDR2 are MGHRA and YSYEKL. Between the trimmed V and J ends, which lost 1 base and 0 bases, there was a span of 12 bases. The CDR3 covers 16 residues. The CDR3 here is CASSQATSQMNTEAFF. The CDR3 nucleotides are TGCGCCAGCAGCCAAGCAACATCACAGATGAACACTGAAGCTTTCTTT.

This chain connects TRBV10-1 to TRBJ1-6; unclear D gene. Between the trimmed V and J ends, which lost 2 bases and 7 bases, there was a span of 6 bases. Germline-derived CDR1 and CDR2 are WNHNN and SYGVQD (reference sequence). This CDR3 has 13 residues. CDR3 sequence (DNA): TGCGCCAGCAGTGAGGAGCAGAATTCACCCCTCCACTTT. It yields the protein CASSEEQNSPLHF.

The rearrangement uses TRBV5-4 and TRBJ1-3, with 7 positions matching TRBD1. In germline, CDR1 is SGHNT, CDR2 YYREEE (reference sequence). The CDR3 consists of 16 residues. Losses at the gene ends were 4 bases for V and 0 bases for J; bases not matched to a gene: 7. CDR3 sequence: CASSRGQPSSGNTIYF. In DNA form, the CDR3 reads TGTGCCAGCAGCAGGGGACAGCCGAGCTCTGGAAACACCATATATTTT.

The chain joins TRBV18 to TRBJ1-2; D gene ambiguous. This CDR3 comprises 15 residues. Germline CDR1 KGHSH, CDR2 LQKENI. Trimming removed 3 bases from V and 0 bases from J, with 11 bases in between. The CDR3 loop reads CASSPFAGTNYGYTF. The CDR3 DNA is TGTGCCAGCTCACCGTTTGCAGGCACTAACTATGGCTACACCTTC.

The rearrangement joins TRBV19 to TRBJ2-6, with 7 bases aligning to TRBD1. Germline V gene sequence: CDR1 LNHDA, CDR2 SQIVND (reference sequence). CDR3 length: 17 residues. V trimming: 6 bases; J trimming: 0 bases; junction bases outside the gene matches: 8. CDR3 nucleotide sequence: TGTGCCAGTAGGATTTGGACAGGCAACTCTGGGGCCAACGTCCTGACTTTC. Its translation: CASRIWTGNSGANVLTF. The full variable domain, its missing parts supplied by reference TRBV19 and TRBJ2-6, is DGGITQSPKYLFRKEGQNVTLSCEQNLNHDAMYWYRQDPGQGLRLIYYSQIVNDFQKGDIAEGYSVSREKKESFPLTVTSAQKNPTAFYLCASRIWTGNSGANVLTFGAGSRLTVL.

The chain recombines TRBV29-1 with TRBJ1-2; 7 positions match TRBD1. CDR1 is SQVTM, CDR2 ANQGSEA, per germline. V shed 4 bases, J shed 0 bases, and the junction held 5 bases outside the gene matches. The CDR3 runs to 14 residues. The CDR3 spells CSVVGDSTNYGYTF. In DNA, the CDR3 is TGCAGCGTTGTGGGGGACAGTACTAACTATGGCTACACCTTC.

The table lists this clone with a count of one. J is TRBJ2-5 and V is TRBV18, with TRBD1 as a possible D gene (6 bases). Per the germline V gene, CDR1 is KGHSH and CDR2 is LQKENI. V gave up 10 bases and J gave up 5 bases, with 20 bases separating them. This CDR3 region has 14 residues. CDR3: CATPPSGQRETQYF. CDR3 bases: TGTGCCACCCCCCCATCGGGACAACGGGAGACCCAGTACTTC.

The rearrangement uses TRBV3-1 (or the pseudogene TRBV3-2) and TRBJ1-1; tentatively, D is TRBD1 (5 bases). Germline assignment: CDR1 LGHDT and CDR2 YNNKEL (reference sequence). The germline V and J ends were trimmed by 2 bases and 0 bases, with 19 bases remaining between them. This CDR3 contains 18 residues. The CDR3 sequence is CASSQFRGGVQMNTEAFF. Here the CDR3 DNA reads TGTGCCAGCAGCCAATTCCGAGGAGGGGTACAGATGAACACTGAAGCTTTCTTT.

The genes are TRBV2 and TRBJ1-5, with a possible D match to TRBD1 (5 bases). The V end lost 9 bases, the J end lost 3 bases, and 15 bases lay between the germline ends. The CDR3 runs 14 residues. Germline values: CDR1 SNHLY, CDR2 FYNNEI. The CDR3 loop is CASTWGRINQPQHF. The CDR3 DNA sequence: TGTGCCAGTACATGGGGGAGAATCAATCAGCCCCAGCATTTT.

The chain is built from TRBV11-3 and TRBJ2-5; 7 positions agree with TRBD2. This CDR3 region has 16 residues. The J segment lost 4 bases and the V segment lost 1 base, leaving 9 bases of the junction unmatched. Germline V gene data show CDR1 as SGHNT and CDR2 as YENEEA. CDR3: CASSLVGGSVRETQYF. As DNA, the CDR3 is TGTGCCAGCAGCTTAGTGGGCGGGAGCGTGCGAGAGACCCAGTACTTC. Full variable domain (remainder filled in from reference TRBV11-3 and TRBJ2-5): EAGVVQSPRYKIIEKKQPVAFWCNPISGHNTLYWYLQNLGQGPELLIRYENEEAVDDSQLPKDRFSAERLKGVDSTLKIQPAELGDSAVYLCASSLVGGSVRETQYFGPGTRLLVL.

J is TRBJ2-2 and V is TRBV7-3; 7 positions match TRBD2. Germline CDR1 is SGHTA and CDR2 is FQGTGA. Unmatched junction bases numbered 3, after V lost 1 base and J lost 1 base. The CDR3 covers 16 residues. DNA of the CDR3: TGTGCCAGCAGCTTAATGCCTAGCGGGAACACCGGGGAGCTGTTTTTT. Translated, it gives CASSLMPSGNTGELFF.